The subject of this entry is one T cell receptor beta chain. This clone was detected only once. Its antigen target is currently unknown. There are no base qualities to consult, and no much larger clone falls within one base. Relative to germline, V is missing 4 bases and J is missing 2 bases, with 6 bases of the junction outside any gene match. The germline V gene (reference sequence) supplies CDR1 LGHDT and CDR2 YNNKEL. The CDR3 numbers 15 residues from cysteine through phenylalanine. Of all the DNA, just the CDR3 is kept, 45 bases in frame from base 1. Receptor libraries were prepared by the immunoSEQ multiplex PCR assay. What TCRdb holds here is the immuneACCESS table cut down to in-frame rearrangements. Part of the clones is not present; checked against another copy, under half of the missing clones reflect an unresolved V gene, and the others are unexplained. The sample table lists tens of thousands of clones, 94% of them with a count of one. 4.5% to 5.5% of the sample comes from the top ten.

This record comes from a study of control samples from healthy donors and cancer patients (dated by TCRdb to 2018 to 2020). The chain joins TRBV3-1 (or the pseudogene TRBV3-2) to TRBJ1-2, and 8 bases in between align with TRBD1. Input material: blood. The sequence came from a woman aged 18-30 years in good health. The CDR3 reads CASSLGTGTNYGYTF. The DNA is as follows: TGTGCCAGCAGCCTGGGGACAGGCACGAACTATGGCTACACCTTC.